This T cell receptor (beta chain) was recovered during a study of T cell changes during pregnancy in multiple sclerosis. TCRdb's table, derived via immunoSEQ multiplex PCR, lists solely in-frame clones and lacks some. This sample has around 32,000 clones; 90% to 95% occur once, and the top ten carry about 3.9%. The CDR3 consists of 15 residues. V lost 2 bases and J lost 2; bases outside the gene matches: 2. Germline CDR1 MNHEY, CDR2 SMNVEV (reference sequence). The sequencing here drew on CD8+ T cells from peripheral blood mononuclear cells, taken in the second trimester of pregnancy. The V gene is TRBV27, the J gene TRBJ2-5, with 10 bases lining up with TRBD2. The TCR sequence derives from a female donor in good health, enrolled as a control in a pregnancy study. The CDR3 coding sequence is TGTGCCAGCAGTTTAGAAGCGGGGGGGCAAGAGACCCAGTACTTC. Translating it yields CASSLEAGGQETQYF.